These T cell receptor beta chains were read from a single sample in a study of blood T cell repertoires in COVID-19. Sequenced by immunoSEQ multiplex PCR; TCRdb stores in-frame clones only, minus some. The data contain about 190,000 clones, 80% of them singletons. Sequencing used peripheral blood. Receptors originate from a man aged 55 to 70 with acute or convalescent COVID-19. The CDR3 runs from the conserved cysteine through the conserved F or W. A D gene is named only where the DNA matches it firmly. Only part of the rows carry a size: once, few, many, or a class if the clone is expanded.

abundance	d_gene	v_gene	j_gene	CDR3aa	CDR3nt
NA	TRBD2	TRBV6-5	TRBJ2-7	CASSRLAVSPYEQYF	TGTGCCAGCAGTAGACTAGCGGTTAGCCCCTACGAGCAGTACTTC
few	NA	TRBV5-1	TRBJ2-7	CASSVRTDSYEQYF	TGCGCCAGCAGTGTCCGGACAGACTCCTACGAGCAGTACTTC
many	NA	TRBV27	TRBJ2-7	CASSLTQGYEQYF	TGTGCCAGCAGTCTAACCCAGGGGTACGAGCAGTACTTC
NA	TRBD1	TRBV19	TRBJ2-7	CASKVDRTGVHEQYF	TGTGCCAGTAAGGTGGACCGGACAGGGGTTCACGAGCAGTACTTC
NA	TRBD1	TRBV24-1	TRBJ2-1	CATSLDRGTYNEQFF	TGTGCCACCAGCCTGGACAGGGGCACCTACAATGAGCAGTTCTTC
NA	NA	TRBV4-3	TRBJ2-7	CASSHSVGSSYEQYF	TGCGCCAGCAGCCATTCAGTGGGGAGCTCCTACGAGCAGTACTTC
few	NA	TRBV14	TRBJ1-1	CASSPRLVAAEAFF	TGTGCCAGCAGCCCGCGGCTCGTCGCGGCTGAAGCTTTCTTT
NA	TRBD1	TRBV29-1	TRBJ2-3	CSVAIVFGQGVSDTQYF	TGCAGCGTTGCGATCGTTTTTGGACAGGGGGTGTCAGATACGCAGTATTTT
NA	NA	TRBV18	TRBJ1-1	CASSPSEGNTEAFF	TGTGCCAGCTCACCATCGGAGGGGAACACTGAAGCTTTCTTT
NA	NA	TRBV5-6	TRBJ2-3	CASSFSVDTQYF	TGTGCCAGCAGCTTTAGTGTGGATACGCAGTATTTT
NA	TRBD2	TRBV4-3	TRBJ2-3	CASSKTSGEYTDTQYF	TGCGCCAGCAGCAAGACTAGCGGGGAGTACACAGATACGCAGTATTTT
once	TRBD1	TRBV6-2/TRBV6-3	TRBJ1-5	CASSYSGGRGGFNQPQHF	TGTGCCAGCAGTTACTCAGGGGGCAGGGGTGGGTTCAATCAGCCCCAGCATTTT
once	NA	TRBV7-9	TRBJ1-2	CASSFARDTYGYTF	TGTGCCAGCAGCTTTGCAAGGGACACCTATGGCTACACCTTC
few	TRBD2	TRBV6-5	TRBJ2-2	CASGQAGAVGELFF	TGTGCCAGCGGGCAAGCGGGAGCCGTCGGGGAGCTGTTTTTT
NA	TRBD1	TRBV3-1/TRBV3-2	TRBJ1-2	CASSQAGGRGGYTF	TGTGCCAGCAGCCAAGCAGGGGGCCGCGGGGGCTACACCTTC
NA	TRBD1	TRBV7-8	TRBJ1-5	CASSVRQGLSNQPQHF	TGTGCCAGCAGCGTTCGACAGGGTTTAAGCAATCAGCCCCAGCATTTT
NA	NA	TRBV25-1	TRBJ1-1	CASRPPLDSTEAFF	TGTGCCAGCAGACCACCCCTGGACAGCACTGAAGCTTTCTTT
many	TRBD2	TRBV6-2/TRBV6-3	TRBJ2-1	CASSYAGGNNEQFF	TGTGCCAGCAGTTATGCGGGGGGAAACAATGAGCAGTTCTTC
NA	TRBD2	TRBV4-2	TRBJ2-5	CASSLTSGRQPPETQYF	TGTGCCAGCAGCCTGACTAGCGGGAGGCAACCCCCAGAGACCCAGTACTTC
NA	NA	TRBV14	TRBJ1-3	CASSQGTPFSGNTIYF	TGTGCCAGCAGCCAAGGGACACCCTTCTCTGGAAACACCATATATTTT
NA	TRBD1	TRBV6-5	TRBJ2-7	CASSHDRGKYEQYF	TGTGCCAGCAGTCACGACAGGGGAAAGTACGAGCAGTACTTC
NA	NA	TRBV27	TRBJ1-2	CASRAGFYGYTF	TGTGCCAGCAGAGCAGGGTTCTATGGCTACACCTTC
NA	TRBD2	TRBV9	TRBJ2-1	CASSLLAGGYDNEQFF	TGTGCCAGCAGTCTGCTGGCGGGAGGGTACGACAATGAGCAGTTCTTC
NA	TRBD2	TRBV7-9	TRBJ2-2	CASSLGLAGNTGELFF	TGTGCCAGCAGCTTAGGTCTAGCGGGGAACACCGGGGAGCTGTTTTTT
NA	NA	TRBV10-3	TRBJ1-2	CAISEQVYGYTF	TGTGCCATCAGTGAGCAGGTCTATGGCTACACCTTC
NA	NA	TRBV7-2	TRBJ1-6	CASSLDPGSYNSPLHF	TGTGCCAGCAGCTTAGACCCGGGCTCCTATAATTCACCCCTCCACTTT
NA	NA	TRBV5-5	TRBJ1-1	CASSLIAAREAFF	TGTGCCAGCAGCTTGATAGCAGCACGCGAAGCTTTCTTT
NA	NA	TRBV4-2	TRBJ2-7	CASSQEASLGSSYEQYF	TGTGCCAGCAGCCAAGAGGCTTCCCTTGGCAGCTCCTACGAGCAGTACTTC
NA	NA	TRBV2	TRBJ2-1	CASNLAYNEQLF	TGTGCCAGCAACCTAGCCTACAATGAGCAGCTCTTC
NA	NA	TRBV5-1	TRBJ2-7	CASSLDPRAYSSYEQYF	TGCGCCAGCAGCTTGGACCCCAGGGCCTATAGCTCCTACGAGCAGTACTTC
NA	NA	TRBV6-5	TRBJ2-3	CASNSDTQYF	TGTGCCAGCAACTCAGATACGCAGTATTTT
NA	NA	TRBV19	TRBJ1-1	CASRVLMNTEAFF	TGTGCCAGTCGGGTCCTTATGAACACTGAAGCTTTCTTT
NA	TRBD1	TRBV27	TRBJ1-6	CASSLGQGDNSPLHF	TGTGCCAGCAGTTTAGGACAGGGGGATAATTCACCCCTCCACTTT
NA	TRBD1	TRBV18	TRBJ1-3	CASSPQGAGGNTIYF	TGTGCCAGCTCACCGCAGGGGGCCGGAGGAAACACCATATATTTT
few	NA	TRBV7-9	TRBJ1-5	CASSSQNGNQPQHF	TGTGCCAGCAGCTCGCAGAATGGCAATCAGCCCCAGCATTTT
NA	NA	TRBV2	TRBJ1-1	CASGFGSTEAFF	TGTGCCAGCGGCTTCGGGAGCACTGAAGCTTTCTTT
NA	TRBD1	TRBV9	TRBJ1-2	CASSVGQGLLNGYTF	TGTGCCAGCAGCGTAGGACAGGGTCTACTTAATGGCTACACCTTC
NA	TRBD1	TRBV5-1	TRBJ2-3	CASSLDRGSTDTQYF	TGCGCCAGCAGCTTAGACAGGGGGAGCACAGATACGCAGTATTTT
NA	NA	TRBV6-5	TRBJ1-2	CASSYRSGNYGYTF	TGTGCCAGCAGTTACCGATCGGGGAATTATGGCTACACCTTC
NA	NA	TRBV5-4	TRBJ2-7	CASSPAGSSYEQYF	TGTGCCAGCAGCCCTGCGGGGAGCTCCTACGAGCAGTACTTC
NA	TRBD2	TRBV3-1/TRBV3-2	TRBJ2-1	CASSQMGQRGGEQFF	TGTGCCAGCAGCCAAATGGGGCAGCGGGGGGGTGAGCAGTTCTTC
NA	NA	TRBV10-2	TRBJ2-1	CASSDQGSEFF	TGCGCCAGCAGTGACCAGGGGTCCGAGTTCTTC
once	TRBD1	TRBV18	TRBJ1-1	CASRQGGAMNTEAFF	TGTGCCAGCCGGCAGGGGGGAGCAATGAACACTGAAGCTTTCTTT
NA	TRBD1	TRBV5-1	TRBJ1-2	CASSSGTGSLQYYGYTF	TGCGCCAGCAGCTCCGGGACAGGGTCCCTCCAATACTATGGCTACACCTTC
NA	NA	TRBV19	TRBJ1-2	CASSFTTEGPKKLGYTF	TGTGCCAGTAGTTTCACGACAGAAGGGCCTAAGAAATTGGGCTACACCTTC
NA	TRBD1	TRBV6-2/TRBV6-3	TRBJ1-4	CASSRTGLNEKLFF	TGTGCCAGCAGTAGGACAGGACTAAATGAAAAACTGTTTTTT
NA	TRBD1	TRBV4-3	TRBJ2-4	CASSRNGQGAKNIQYF	TGCGCCAGCAGCCGGAATGGACAGGGAGCCAAAAACATTCAGTACTTC
NA	NA	TRBV10-3	TRBJ2-2	CATKGRRNTGELFF	TGTGCCACCAAAGGGAGAAGGAACACCGGGGAGCTGTTTTTT
NA	NA	TRBV12-3/TRBV12-4	TRBJ2-7	CASSITGSYEQYF	TGTGCCAGCAGTATCACTGGGAGCTACGAGCAGTACTTC
NA	NA	TRBV2	TRBJ1-3	CASSGQDGNTIYF	TGTGCCAGCAGTGGACAGGATGGAAACACCATATATTTT
NA	NA	TRBV6-6	TRBJ1-1	CASSSPMSTEAFF	TGTGCCAGCAGTTCCCCTATGAGCACTGAAGCTTTCTTT
NA	NA	TRBV4-2	TRBJ2-2	CASRLEEGNGELFF	TGTGCCAGCAGGTTAGAGGAGGGAAACGGGGAGCTGTTTTTT
few	NA	TRBV5-1	TRBJ1-1	CASRSDGATEAFF	TGCGCCAGCAGGTCCGACGGAGCAACTGAAGCTTTCTTT
NA	TRBD2	TRBV28	TRBJ2-7	CACQWEGGREQYF	TGTGCCTGCCAATGGGAGGGCGGAAGGGAGCAGTACTTC
NA	TRBD1	TRBV7-7	TRBJ1-5	CASSSAGKGAVQPQHF	TGTGCCAGCAGCTCCGCCGGGAAGGGGGCCGTGCAGCCCCAGCATTTT